These T cell receptor beta chains were read from a single sample in a study of blood T cell repertoires in COVID-19. Using immunoSEQ multiplex PCR, the repertoire was profiled, and TCRdb retains in-frame clones only, with some absent. The sample consists of 350,000 to 450,000 clones, roughly 86% of them appearing once. Source material: PBMCs or T cells enriched from blood (not recorded which). Receptor source: a man aged 35-49 years in a cohort exposed to, infected with or recovered from COVID-19 (not recorded which). Both conserved end residues are part of each CDR3. Each record gives: clone size, V gene, J gene, D gene, CDR3 DNA, CDR3 protein. The D gene is left open where the match is weak. Size tells how often a clone was seen (once, few, many) or the class of an expanded clone, and some rows leave it out.

>.|TRBV5-1|TRBJ2-1|TRBD1
TGCGCCAGCAGCATGGGACAGGGGACCAATGAGCAGTTCTTC
CASSMGQGTNEQFF
>once|TRBV27|TRBJ1-1|.
TGTGCCAGCAGTTCCGGGACATCGAGGTTGGCTTTCTTT
CASSSGTSRLAFF
>.|TRBV4-2|TRBJ2-2|.
TGTGCCAGCAGCCAAAACAAACAGTGGAACACCGGGGAGCTGTTTTTT
CASSQNKQWNTGELFF
>.|TRBV6-1|TRBJ2-7|TRBD2
TGTGCCAGCAGCCGGGGGGACTACGAGCAGTACTTC
CASSRGDYEQYF
>.|TRBV5-1|TRBJ2-4|.
TGCGCCAGCAGCTTCCATAGAGGGGGAACCCCAGGCATTCAGTACTTC
CASSFHRGGTPGIQYF
>once|TRBV19|TRBJ1-2|TRBD1
TGTGCCAGTCGACGTACCGAAACAAGGACAGGGGGACGCGGCTACACCTTC
CASRRTETRTGGRGYTF
>.|TRBV5-1|TRBJ2-3|.
TGCGCCAGCACGCTAGCGAACCCTAGCACAGATACGCAGTATTTT
CASTLANPSTDTQYF
>few|TRBV5-4|TRBJ2-5|.
TGTGCCAGCAGCAAACTAGCTGTGGGCAGACAAGAGACCCAGTACTTC
CASSKLAVGRQETQYF
>once|TRBV18|TRBJ2-4|TRBD2
TGTGCCAGCTCACCGACTAGCGGGAGTTGGGACATTCAGTACTTC
CASSPTSGSWDIQYF
>.|TRBV4-1|TRBJ2-7|.
TGCGCCAGCAGCCAAGAAGCTAGCTGGTCCTACGAGCAGTACTTC
CASSQEASWSYEQYF
>few|TRBV27|TRBJ2-1|.
TGTGCCAGCAGTTTTCTGTCTCACAATGAGCAGTTCTTC
CASSFLSHNEQFF
>few|TRBV7-2|TRBJ1-4|.
TGTGCCAGCAGCTTAGGCGGGGCCGAAAAACTGTTTTTT
CASSLGGAEKLFF
>.|TRBV6-5|TRBJ2-5|.
TGTGCCAGCATCAGAGGGTGGGAGACCCAGTACTTC
CASIRGWETQYF
>.|TRBV28|TRBJ2-1|TRBD2
TGTGCCAGCAGACCCGGGGGGTCCTACAATGAGCAGTTCTTC
CASRPGGSYNEQFF
>.|TRBV27|TRBJ1-3|.
TGTGCCAGCAGTTCGGGACACTCTGGAAACACCATATATTTT
CASSSGHSGNTIYF
>.|TRBV2|TRBJ1-5|TRBD1
TGTGCCAGCAGGCACAGGGGACCTAATCAGCCCCAGCATTTT
CASRHRGPNQPQHF
>few|TRBV27|TRBJ1-4|TRBD1
TGTGCCAGCTCTCGACAGGGTGGAGAAAAACTGTTTTTT
CASSRQGGEKLFF
>.|TRBV6-6|TRBJ2-1|TRBD2
TGTGCCAGCAGTCCCCGGACTAGCGGGAAGCCATACAATGAGCAGTTCTTC
CASSPRTSGKPYNEQFF
>.|TRBV2|TRBJ2-7|.
TGTGCCAGCTCTCCGGACAGAACCTACGAGCAGTACTTC
CASSPDRTYEQYF
>.|TRBV10-1|TRBJ2-7|TRBD2
TGCGCCAGCAGCACCAGCGGGAGCACCTACGAGCAGTACTTC
CASSTSGSTYEQYF
>.|TRBV7-2|TRBJ2-7|.
TGTGCCAGCAGCCCCTCTTCGCTTGGGGGGAATACCTACGAGCAGTACTTC
CASSPSSLGGNTYEQYF
>few|TRBV28|TRBJ2-1|TRBD2
TGTGCCAGCAACCCGGGGGGGAGTGACAATGAGCAGTTCTTC
CASNPGGSDNEQFF
>.|TRBV5-1|TRBJ2-7|.
TGCGCCAGCAGCCCCCCTTCCTACGAGCAGTACTTC
CASSPPSYEQYF
>.|TRBV7-2|TRBJ2-1|.
TGTGCCAGCAGCTTACAGGGTTTTGGGTACAATGAGCAGTTCTTC
CASSLQGFGYNEQFF
>.|TRBV9|TRBJ1-2|TRBD1
TGTGCCAGCAGCGTAGGGGGACAGGGCCGCGGCTACACCTTC
CASSVGGQGRGYTF
>.|TRBV28|TRBJ1-4|.
TGTGCCAGCAGGACCTACAGGACAACTAATGAAAAACTGTTTTTT
CASRTYRTTNEKLFF
>.|TRBV7-2|TRBJ2-4|TRBD1
TGTGCCAGCAGGAGGAACAGGGGTCCCAAAAACATTCAGTACTTC
CASRRNRGPKNIQYF
>.|TRBV7-2|TRBJ2-5|.
TGTGCCAGCAGCTTAGGAAATAGCGGTAGAGAGACCCAGTACTTC
CASSLGNSGRETQYF
>.|TRBV5-4|TRBJ2-5|.
TGTGCCAGCAGCTTGGGGGCGCTCCTACAAGAGACCCAGTACTTC
CASSLGALLQETQYF
>.|TRBV5-1|TRBJ1-6|.
TGCGCCAGCAGCCCGGGGGGGAATTCACCCCTCCACTTT
CASSPGGNSPLHF
>.|TRBV7-2|TRBJ1-2|TRBD1
TGTGCCAGCAGCTTACTTGCGGACAGGGGTAGCTATGGCTACACCTTC
CASSLLADRGSYGYTF
>once|TRBV29-1|TRBJ2-7|.
TGCAGCGTTGAAGGAGACGGGGGCTCCTACGAGCAGTACTTC
CSVEGDGGSYEQYF
>.|TRBV5-4|TRBJ2-1|.
TGTGCCAGCAGCTTGGTAGGGGCCCGGCAGTTCTTC
CASSLVGARQFF
>.|TRBV19|TRBJ1-2|TRBD1
TGTGCCACCGAACAGGGGGCCTATGGCTACACCTTC
CATEQGAYGYTF
>.|TRBV19|TRBJ2-1|TRBD2
TGTGCCAGTAGTGCGGGACTAGCGGGATTGGGTGAGCAGTTCTTC
CASSAGLAGLGEQFF
>.|TRBV7-2|TRBJ2-7|.
TGTGCCAGCAGCTTCGGGGTCCTAGGACCCTACGAGCAGTACTTC
CASSFGVLGPYEQYF
>.|TRBV25-1|TRBJ2-1|.
TGTGCCAGCAGTGGGCCCTACAATGAGCAGTTCTTC
CASSGPYNEQFF
>.|TRBV18|TRBJ2-4|.
TGTGCCAGCTCACCAGTGGTGGGCCCCAAAAACATTCAGTACTTC
CASSPVVGPKNIQYF
>.|TRBV30|TRBJ1-5|.
TGTGCCTGGAGTGTACAGGCAGATCAGCCCCAGCATTTT
CAWSVQADQPQHF
>.|TRBV7-6|TRBJ2-7|TRBD1
TGTGCCAGCAGCTTAGGGACAGGCTACGAGCAGTACTTC
CASSLGTGYEQYF
>.|TRBV11-2|TRBJ1-4|.
TGTGCCAGCAGCTTATATTCGGGGTTTGAAAAACTGTTTTTT
CASSLYSGFEKLFF
>many|TRBV3-1/TRBV3-2|TRBJ2-3|.
TGTGCCAGCAGCCGCAGGGGCCTCCATACGCAGTATTTT
CASSRRGLHTQYF
>.|TRBV3-1/TRBV3-2|TRBJ2-1|TRBD2
TGTGCCAGCAGGGACAGCGCGGGGGGATCCTACAATGAGCAGTTCTTC
CASRDSAGGSYNEQFF
>.|TRBV6-1|TRBJ1-6|.
TGTGCCAGCAGTGAAGCCCAAACTACTCGGAATTCACCCCTCCACTTT
CASSEAQTTRNSPLHF
>.|TRBV18|TRBJ2-1|.
TGTGCCAGCTCACCGGTCTCTGGGGACACTTACAATGAGCAGTTCTTC
CASSPVSGDTYNEQFF
>.|TRBV27|TRBJ2-5|TRBD1
TGTGCCAGCAGTTTAGCAGGGGGACAAGAGACCCAGTACTTC
CASSLAGGQETQYF
>.|TRBV2|TRBJ1-2|.
TGTGCCAGCAGTTTACAGGGAGCCTATGGCTACACCTTC
CASSLQGAYGYTF
>once|TRBV5-1|TRBJ2-7|TRBD1
TGCGCCAGCAGCCTGGGGACAGAACCACTCTACGAGCAGTACTTC
CASSLGTEPLYEQYF
>.|TRBV2|TRBJ2-5|.
TGTGCCAGCCGCAGACAGTTACAAGAGACCCAGTACTTC
CASRRQLQETQYF
>.|TRBV7-9|TRBJ1-3|.
TGTGCCAGCAGCTTAGAACGTCTCGGGAGTGGAAACACCATATATTTT
CASSLERLGSGNTIYF
>.|TRBV27|TRBJ2-7|TRBD2
TGTGCCAGCAGTTCCCTCGGGGGGGATTACGAGCAGTACTTC
CASSSLGGDYEQYF
>.|TRBV13|TRBJ1-2|.
TGTGCCAGCAGCTTGGACAGCTCTAACTATGGCTACACCTTC
CASSLDSSNYGYTF
>.|TRBV19|TRBJ1-3|.
TGTGCCAGTAGTATGCCAGGCAATTCTGGAAACACCATATATTTT
CASSMPGNSGNTIYF
>.|TRBV25-1|TRBJ1-6|TRBD1
TGTGCCAGCAGTGGATCGGGACAGAGCTCCTATAATTCACCCCTCCACTTT
CASSGSGQSSYNSPLHF
>once|TRBV5-1|TRBJ2-2|TRBD2
TGCGCCAGCAGCTTGGCTTTTCGGGGACTAGGAGACACCGGGGAGCTGTTTTTT
CASSLAFRGLGDTGELFF
>.|TRBV11-2|TRBJ2-6|.
TGTGCCAGCCCGCGGGATCTCACCTCTGGGGCCAACGTCCTGACTTTC
CASPRDLTSGANVLTF
>.|TRBV2|TRBJ2-5|TRBD1
TGTGCCAGCAGTCGACGGGACAGCCAAGAGACCCAGTACTTC
CASSRRDSQETQYF
>.|TRBV5-4|TRBJ2-1|TRBD2
TGTGCCAGCAGCTTTCTAGCGGGAGTTTACAATGAGCAGTTCTTC
CASSFLAGVYNEQFF
>.|TRBV2|TRBJ1-6|.
TGTGCCAGCAGTGAAATACAGGTGCCACCCCTCCACTTT
CASSEIQVPPLHF